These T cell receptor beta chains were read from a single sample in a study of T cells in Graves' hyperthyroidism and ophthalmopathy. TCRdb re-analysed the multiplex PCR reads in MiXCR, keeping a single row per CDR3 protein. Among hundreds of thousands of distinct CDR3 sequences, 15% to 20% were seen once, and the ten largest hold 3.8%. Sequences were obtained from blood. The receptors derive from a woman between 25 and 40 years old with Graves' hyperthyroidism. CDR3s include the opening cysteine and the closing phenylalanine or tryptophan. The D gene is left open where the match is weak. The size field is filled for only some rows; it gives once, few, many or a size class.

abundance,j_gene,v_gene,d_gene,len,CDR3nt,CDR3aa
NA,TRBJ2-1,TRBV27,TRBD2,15,TGTGCCAGCAAAGTTACCGGGACTAGCGGAAATGAGCAGTTCTTC,CASKVTGTSGNEQFF
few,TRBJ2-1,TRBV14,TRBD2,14,TGTGCCAGCAGTAACGGGAGGTATAACAATGAGCAGTTCTTC,CASSNGRYNNEQFF
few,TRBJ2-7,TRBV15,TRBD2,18,TGTGCCACCAGCAGGACGGTAGGGCTAGCGGGAGTCTCATACGAGCAGTACTTC,CATSRTVGLAGVSYEQYF
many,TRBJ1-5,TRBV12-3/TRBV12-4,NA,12,TGTGCCAGCAGTGTAGGTAATCAGCCCCAGCATTTT,CASSVGNQPQHF
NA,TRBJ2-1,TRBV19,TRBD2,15,TGTGCCAGTAGTATAGGGAGCGGGAGAAGGAATGAGCAGTTCTTC,CASSIGSGRRNEQFF
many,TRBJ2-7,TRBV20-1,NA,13,TGCAGTGCTAGAGCTGGCTCCTCCTACGAGCAGTACTTC,CSARAGSSYEQYF
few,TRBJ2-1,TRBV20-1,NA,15,TGCAGTGCTGAGAGCCGCGGGACAGAGGGTATGGTGCAGTTCTTC,CSAESRGTEGMVQFF
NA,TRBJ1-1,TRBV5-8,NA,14,TGTGCCAGCACCCTCCTGGGGGCTAACACTGAAGCTTTCTTT,CASTLLGANTEAFF
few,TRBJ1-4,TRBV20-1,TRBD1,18,TGCAGTGCTTTACGCCGGGACAGGGGGAGGTACCGGGATGAAAAACTGTTTTTT,CSALRRDRGRYRDEKLFF
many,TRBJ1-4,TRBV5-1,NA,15,TGCGCCAGCAGCTTTCGGCAGCCTGGTGATGAAAAACTGTTTTTT,CASSFRQPGDEKLFF
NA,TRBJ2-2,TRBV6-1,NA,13,TGTGCCAGCAGTTCCGAAATTCTCGGGGAGCTGTTTTTT,CASSSEILGELFF
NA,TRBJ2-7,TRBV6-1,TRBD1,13,TGTGCCAGCACCCGGACAGGGGTAGCCGAGCAGTACTTC,CASTRTGVAEQYF
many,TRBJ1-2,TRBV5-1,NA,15,TGCGCCAGCAGCTTGTCAAGGGTCCGCGAGTATGGCTACACCTTC,CASSLSRVREYGYTF
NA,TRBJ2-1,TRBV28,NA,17,TGTGCCAGCATCCCCAAACTCGAACCCATTTCCTCGTATGAGCAGTTCTTC,CASIPKLEPISSYEQFF
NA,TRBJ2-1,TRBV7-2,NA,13,TGTGCCAGCAACCTACTTTCTGCGAATGAGCAGTTCTTC,CASNLLSANEQFF
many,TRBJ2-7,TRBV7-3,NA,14,TGTGCCAGCAGCTTATTGGGAGTCATGGGCGAGCAGTACTTC,CASSLLGVMGEQYF
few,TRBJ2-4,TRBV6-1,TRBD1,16,TGTGCCAGCAGCAACGGACAGGGCCATGCCAAAAACATTCAGTACTTC,CASSNGQGHAKNIQYF
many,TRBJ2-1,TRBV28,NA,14,TGTGCCAGCAGTTTTAAAGAACTAGCCAATGAGCAGTTCTTC,CASSFKELANEQFF
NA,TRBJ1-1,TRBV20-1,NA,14,TGCAGTGCTAGAGGGGTTCGGGGGCAAACTGAAGCTTTCTTT,CSARGVRGQTEAFF
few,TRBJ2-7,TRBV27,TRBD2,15,TGTGCCAGCAGTTTTTATAGCGGGAGCATCTACGAGCAGTACTTC,CASSFYSGSIYEQYF
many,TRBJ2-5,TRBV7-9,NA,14,TGTGCCAGCAGCCTCAACCTGTTACAAGAGACCCAGTACTTC,CASSLNLLQETQYF
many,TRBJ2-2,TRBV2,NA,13,TGTGCCAGCACCTTGACATTGCCCGGGGAGCTGTTTTTT,CASTLTLPGELFF
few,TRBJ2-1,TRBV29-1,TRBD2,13,TGCAGCGTTGAGGGGACTACTGGCGGTGAGCAGTTCTTC,CSVEGTTGGEQFF
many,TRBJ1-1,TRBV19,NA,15,TGTGCCACCCACCCCTATGGGGGTCTGAACACTGAAGCTTTCTTT,CATHPYGGLNTEAFF
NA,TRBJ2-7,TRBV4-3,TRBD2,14,TGCGCCAGCAGCCACCGACTAGCAGCCTACGAGCAGTACTTC,CASSHRLAAYEQYF
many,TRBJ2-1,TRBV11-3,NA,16,TGTGCCAGCAGCCCCGAGCGGGCCAGCTCCTACAATGAGCAGTTCTTC,CASSPERASSYNEQFF
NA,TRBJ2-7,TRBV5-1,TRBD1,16,TGCGCCAGCAGGCCCGGGACAGGGCCTAGCCCCTACGAGCAGTACTTC,CASRPGTGPSPYEQYF
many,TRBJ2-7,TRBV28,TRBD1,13,TGTGCCAGCAGCCACAAAGGACAGGGCGAGCAGTACTTC,CASSHKGQGEQYF
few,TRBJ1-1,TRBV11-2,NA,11,TGTGCCAGCAGCCATACAGCGGAAGCTTTCTTT,CASSHTAEAFF
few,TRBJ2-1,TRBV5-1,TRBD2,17,TGCGCCAGCAGCCTGCCGGTTTTAGCGGGATCCTACAATGAGCAGTTCTTC,CASSLPVLAGSYNEQFF
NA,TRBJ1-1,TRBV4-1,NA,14,TGCGCCAGCAGCCAAGGTGGGACCTTCACTGAAGCTTTCTTT,CASSQGGTFTEAFF
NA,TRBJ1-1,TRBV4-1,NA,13,TGCGCCAGCAGCCAAGTTCCGGGCTCTGAAGCTTTCTTT,CASSQVPGSEAFF
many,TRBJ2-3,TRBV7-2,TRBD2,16,TGTGCCAGCAGCCTCGTAGCGGGAGAAGTTACCGATACGCAGTATTTT,CASSLVAGEVTDTQYF
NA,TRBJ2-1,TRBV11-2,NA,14,TGTGCCAGCAGCTTAGAGGCGGCCTACAATGAGCAGTTCTTC,CASSLEAAYNEQFF
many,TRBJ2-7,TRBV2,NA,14,TGTGCCGGTTCCCGAGGACAGACTTTCTACGAGCAGTACTTC,CAGSRGQTFYEQYF
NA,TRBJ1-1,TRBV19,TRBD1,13,TGTGCCAGTAGTGACCAACAGGGGGCTGAAGCTTTCTTT,CASSDQQGAEAFF
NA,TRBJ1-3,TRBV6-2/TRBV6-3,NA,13,TGTGCCAGCATGAGTCCTTCTGGAAACACCATATATTTT,CASMSPSGNTIYF
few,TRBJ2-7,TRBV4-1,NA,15,TGCGCCAGCAGCCAAGTGTTCAGGGCTGGAGACGAGCAGTACTTC,CASSQVFRAGDEQYF
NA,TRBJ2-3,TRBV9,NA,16,TGTGCCAGCAGCGTAGAAGGGGTGAGCGTCACAGATACGCAGTATTTT,CASSVEGVSVTDTQYF
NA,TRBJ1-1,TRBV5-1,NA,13,TGCGCCAGCCGGGAGCAGGCGGGCACTGAAGCTTTCTTT,CASREQAGTEAFF